Reported below is one TCR beta chain. The target antigen is unknown. The record originates from a study of T-cell memory formation after mild COVID-19. Regarding the study as a whole: Cross-reactive memory apparently joined, as some responding clones appeared in pre-infection memory. Most CD4+ clones that shrank were in CM and EM, while CD8+ ones turned up in EMRA. Clones contracting across day 15 to 85 had a balanced CD4/CD8 profile; later expanding clones leaned CD4+.

TCRdb used MiXCR to reprocess the 5' RACE reads, holding one entry per CDR3 protein. The profile shows 390,000 or so distinct CDR3 sequences, more than 15% of them singletons. Germline V gene lookup returns CDR1 MGHRA and CDR2 YSYEKL. CDR3 length equals 16 residues. V lost 0 bases, J lost 4 bases, and 15 bases lay in between. Material: PBMCs or a T cell subset sorted from them (not recorded which). The chain couples TRBV4-1 to TRBJ1-2; D is unresolved. This TCR was recovered from a man younger than 30 who had mild COVID-19 (a few samples of this study predate the infection). Cell type and time point are not known. The CDR3 sequence is CASSQDAGIKIYGYTF. The CDR3 region has the DNA TGCGCCAGCAGCCAAGATGCGGGAATCAAGATCTATGGCTACACCTTC.